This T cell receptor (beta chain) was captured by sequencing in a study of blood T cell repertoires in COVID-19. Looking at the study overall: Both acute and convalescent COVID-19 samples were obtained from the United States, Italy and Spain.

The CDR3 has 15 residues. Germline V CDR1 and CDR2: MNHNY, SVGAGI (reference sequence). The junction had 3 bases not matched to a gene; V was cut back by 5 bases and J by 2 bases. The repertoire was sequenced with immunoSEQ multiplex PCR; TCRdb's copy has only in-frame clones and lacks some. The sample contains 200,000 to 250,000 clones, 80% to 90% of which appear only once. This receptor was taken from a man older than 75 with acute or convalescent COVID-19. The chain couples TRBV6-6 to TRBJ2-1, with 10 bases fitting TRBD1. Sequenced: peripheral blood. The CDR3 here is CASSEGTGAYNEQFF. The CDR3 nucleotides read TGTGCCAGCAGTGAGGGGACAGGGGCCTACAATGAGCAGTTCTTC.